The 21 T cell receptor beta chains listed next were all sequenced from one sample in a study of cytomegalovirus exposure and HLA in healthy donors. 60 Vbeta and 13 Jbeta primers were used in PCR. Using immunoSEQ multiplex PCR, the repertoire was profiled, and TCRdb retains in-frame clones only, with some absent. Of roughly 130,000 clones in the sample, roughly 85% were seen once. Sample: PBMCs. The receptors come from a boy younger than 18 in good health and CMV-seronegative.

V and J are TRBV2 and TRBJ2-3; 8 bases align to TRBD2. J lost 0 bases, V lost 4 bases, and 15 bases had no gene match. This CDR3 has 19 amino acids. Germline assignment: CDR1 SNHLY and CDR2 FYNNEI. The CDR3 reads CASSVVGGLLADSTDTQYF. CDR3 bases: TGTGCCAGCAGTGTCGTCGGAGGATTACTAGCGGATAGCACAGATACGCAGTATTTT.

The V call is TRBV19, the J call TRBJ2-7, with D tentatively TRBD2 (5 bases). CDR3 length: 15 residues. Deletions cut 1 base from V and 1 base from J, with 11 bases between. Per the germline V gene, CDR1 is LNHDA and CDR2 is SQIVND (reference sequence). CDR3 amino acids: CASSIGLGASYEQYF. The CDR3 nucleotides read TGTGCCAGTAGTATAGGTTTGGGAGCTTCCTACGAGCAGTACTTC.

The chain combines TRBV9 with TRBJ2-5; TRBD2 matches at 12 bases. Trimming took 4 bases from V and 5 from J; bases not matched to a gene: 6. Germline V lookup: CDR1 SGDLS, CDR2 YYNGEE. The CDR3 loop spans 15 amino acids. CDR3 in amino acids: CASSPRLAGVETQYF. CDR3 in DNA: TGTGCCAGCAGCCCCCGACTAGCGGGAGTGGAGACCCAGTACTTC.

This clone has just a few counts. This chain joins TRBV5-4 and TRBJ1-2; D is ambiguous. The germline CDR1 and CDR2 sequences are SGHNT and YYREEE (reference sequence). V lost 1 base, J lost 2 bases, and 3 bases lay in between. This CDR3 contains 12 residues. CDR3 nucleotide sequence: TGTGCCAGCAGCTTGCGGAACTATGGCTACACCTTC. This gives the protein CASSLRNYGYTF.

The chain uses TRBV15 and TRBJ1-5; 11 positions match TRBD1. The junction had 6 bases not matched to a gene; V was cut back by 5 bases and J by 3 bases. The germline gives CDR1 LNHNV, CDR2 YYDKDF (reference sequence). The CDR3 length is 16 residues. CDR3 DNA sequence: TGTGCCACCAGCGGATGGACAGGGGGCGACAATCAGCCCCAGCATTTT. The encoded protein is CATSGWTGGDNQPQHF. The full variable domain, rest sourced from reference TRBV15 and TRBJ1-5, is DAMVIQNPRYQVTQFGKPVTLSCSQTLNHNVMYWYQQKSSQAPKLLFHYYDKDFNNEADTPDNFQSRRPNTSFCFLDIRSPGLGDTAMYLCATSGWTGGDNQPQHFGDGTRLSIL.

This rearrangement joins TRBV1 to TRBJ2-1; the table's D gene call, TRBD2, was not cross checked with the DNA. TRBV1 is classified as a pseudogene. The CDR3 totals 18 residues. The CDR3 coding sequence is TGCACCAGCAGTCTCATGGACCTGGGACTAGCGGGTCTCAATGAGCAGTTCTTC. Its translation is CTSSLMDLGLAGLNEQFF.

This chain connects TRBV30 to TRBJ2-5; D ambiguous. The V and J ends lost 0 bases and 4 bases respectively, with 9 bases between them. This CDR3 has 13 amino acids. In germline, CDR1 is GTSNPN, CDR2 SVGIG (reference sequence). The CDR3 nucleotides are TGTGCCTGGAGTGTACCCTCTAGAGAGACCCAGTACTTC. This codes for CAWSVPSRETQYF.

This clone was observed a handful of times. This chain uses TRBV19 with TRBJ1-1, with 7 bases fitting TRBD1. Per germline, CDR1 LNHDA and CDR2 SQIVND (reference sequence). There are 14 residues in the CDR3. V shed 3 bases, J shed 3 bases, and the junction held 4 bases outside the gene matches. CDR3 protein: CASSIQGVDTEAFF. In DNA form, the CDR3 reads TGTGCCAGTAGTATCCAGGGGGTAGACACTGAAGCTTTCTTT.

This clone was observed once. This chain connects TRBV4-2 to TRBJ1-1, with 10 bases matching TRBD1. Germline-derived CDR1 and CDR2 are LGHNA and YNFKEQ. The trim removed 3 bases at V and 5 bases at J, leaving 3 bases unmatched. The CDR3 runs 14 residues. The CDR3 loop reads CASSHGQGGTEAFF. DNA of the CDR3: TGTGCCAGCAGCCACGGACAGGGGGGTACTGAAGCTTTCTTT.

J is TRBJ2-7 and V is TRBV5-1, with D maybe TRBD1 (6 bases). V lost 1 base and J 3 bases, leaving 14 bases between the germline ends. CDR3 length equals 15 residues. CDR1 and CDR2 from the germline V gene are SGHRS and YFSETQ. The CDR3 region has the DNA TGCGCCAGCAGCTTGCCTCAGGGGAGTTTCTACGAGCAGTACTTC. Translating gives CASSLPQGSFYEQYF.

The chain carries TRBV18 and TRBJ1-5, with TRBD1 matching over 10 bases. Losses at the gene ends were 5 bases for V and 6 bases for J; bases not matched to a gene: 7. The CDR3 contains 15 residues. Germline V gene data show CDR1 as KGHSH and CDR2 as LQKENI. For the CDR3, the DNA is TGTGCCAGCTCAGAGGGACAGGGGCTTTCTCAGCCCCAGCATTTT. This sequence encodes CASSEGQGLSQPQHF.

The chain couples TRBV10-3 to TRBJ2-2, with 9 bases identical to TRBD2. The V segment lost 2 bases and the J segment 6 bases; nucleotides outside the gene matches: 7. This CDR3 has 16 residues. Per germline, CDR1 ENHRY and CDR2 SYGVKD. The CDR3: CAISEPGLAGAGELFF. The DNA of the CDR3 is TGTGCCATCAGTGAGCCGGGACTAGCTGGGGCCGGGGAGCTGTTTTTT.

The CDR3 reads CASSPSGGIGTEAFF. The CDR3 DNA sequence: TGTGCCAGCAGTCCTTCAGGGGGAATTGGCACTGAAGCTTTCTTT. V and J are TRBV27 and TRBJ1-1; 7 positions agree with TRBD1. Germline CDR1 and CDR2: MNHEY and SMNVEV (reference sequence). The CDR3 length is 15 residues. V gave up 5 bases and J gave up 4 bases; unmatched junction bases: 10.

In its sample, this clone was seen a few times. CDR3 sequence (DNA): TGTGCCTGGAGTGTACTAGGGAGCACAGATACGCAGTATTTT. Amino acid sequence: CAWSVLGSTDTQYF. The V gene is TRBV30, the J gene TRBJ2-3; maybe TRBD2 (5 bases). This CDR3 spans 14 amino acids. The V gene's germline CDR1 is GTSNPN and CDR2 SVGIG (reference sequence). V lost 0 bases and J lost 0, with 7 bases in between.

The rearrangement joins TRBV30 to TRBJ2-1; D may be TRBD2 (5 bases). The CDR3 loop spans 12 amino acids. From germline, CDR1 is GTSNPN and CDR2 SVGIG (reference sequence). Trimming removed 6 bases at V and 2 bases at J, with 8 bases between. The DNA for the CDR3 is TGTGCCTGCACTAGTACCTACAATGAGCAGTTCTTC. Encoded protein: CACTSTYNEQFF.

The genes are TRBV5-1 and TRBJ2-3, with a tentative D call TRBD2 (6 bases). This CDR3 is built from 16 residues. V was cut by 4 bases and J by 2 bases, with 17 bases left in between. From germline, CDR1 is SGHRS and CDR2 YFSETQ. CDR3 sequence reads: CASSPPVGGITDTQYF. The CDR3 nucleotides are TGCGCCAGCAGCCCCCCGGTGGGGGGAATCACAGATACGCAGTATTTT.

The chain links TRBV9 to TRBJ1-1; D perhaps matches TRBD1 (5 bases). The CDR3 runs 14 residues. CDR1 SGDLS and CDR2 YYNGEE come from the germline V gene. The V end was cut by 0 bases, the J end by 1 base, with 7 bases between. CDR3 sequence reads: CASSVDGANTEAFF. CDR3 DNA: TGTGCCAGCAGCGTAGATGGGGCGAACACTGAAGCTTTCTTT.

The chain combines TRBV6-1 with TRBJ2-7; D might be TRBD2 (5 bases). V dropped 1 base and J dropped 2 bases, with 18 bases sitting between them. CDR1 and CDR2 from the germline V gene are MNHNS and SASEGT. The CDR3 is made up of 17 amino acids. CDR3 protein: CASSEVGSGSGTYEQYF. The CDR3 DNA reads TGTGCCAGCAGTGAAGTAGGCTCCGGGTCGGGGACCTACGAGCAGTACTTC.

The J gene is TRBJ2-7, the V gene TRBV4-1; 8 bases fit TRBD2. Germline V gene sequence: CDR1 MGHRA, CDR2 YSYEKL. The CDR3 runs 15 residues. V dropped 1 base and J dropped 0; count of bases not matched to a gene: 2. CDR3 coding DNA: TGCGCCAGCAGCCAAGCTACTAGCGGCTCCTACGAGCAGTACTTC. This codes for CASSQATSGSYEQYF.

This clone was picked up one time. The chain carries TRBV30 and TRBJ2-1; possibly TRBD2 for D (5 bases). V gave up 0 bases and J gave up 0 bases, with 6 bases separating them. The CDR3 is 14 amino acids. The germline gives CDR1 GTSNPN, CDR2 SVGIG (reference sequence). Here the CDR3 DNA reads TGTGCCTGGAGTGTAGGGAGCTCCTACAATGAGCAGTTCTTC. It specifies CAWSVGSSYNEQFF.

The chain combines TRBV10-3 with TRBJ1-2; 7 bases line up with TRBD1. J was trimmed by 3 bases and V by 3 bases; bases with no gene match: 4. The V gene's germline CDR1 is ENHRY and CDR2 SYGVKD. This CDR3 is 14 amino acids long. The CDR3 spells CAISDHQGDYGYTF. The CDR3 DNA follows: TGTGCCATCAGTGATCACCAGGGGGACTATGGCTACACCTTC.